The 9 T cell receptor beta chains below all came from one sample that was sequenced in a study of OX40 agonist ivuxolimab in advanced cancers. Clones were read by immunoSEQ multiplex PCR, and TCRdb kept only the in-frame ones, dropping some. In the table there are about 88,000 clones, 87% of which are singletons. The input for sequencing was CD4+ or CD8+ T cells sorted from blood, taken in a trial of the OX40 agonist ivuxolimab. The receptor source for this set is an adult with an advanced solid tumor such as melanoma, head and neck, liver or kidney cancer.

This chain joins TRBV19 and TRBJ1-4; D is unclear. V dropped 3 bases and J dropped 0 bases, with 8 bases sitting between them. Germline CDR1 and CDR2: LNHDA and SQIVND (reference sequence). This CDR3 region has 15 residues. CDR3: CASSMGAATNEKLFF. DNA of the CDR3: TGTGCCAGTAGTATGGGAGCTGCAACTAATGAAAAACTGTTTTTT.

CDR3 sequence (DNA): TGTGCCAGTAGTATCCCGGGGCATGAAAAACTGTTTTTT. Translation: CASSIPGHEKLFF. The chain combines TRBV19 with TRBJ1-4, with D perhaps matching TRBD1 (5 bases). CDR3 length: 13 residues. The germline V gene encodes CDR1 LNHDA and CDR2 SQIVND (reference sequence). V was trimmed by 3 bases and J by 6 bases, leaving 8 bases between them.

The V gene is TRBV4-3, the J gene TRBJ1-3, with D maybe TRBD1 (5 bases). V lost 0 bases and J lost 0, with 9 bases in between. Germline assignment: CDR1 LGHNA and CDR2 YSLEER. The CDR3 runs 16 residues. The DNA for the CDR3 is TGCGCCAGCAGCCAAGATAGGGGAAACTCTGGAAACACCATATATTTT. As protein: CASSQDRGNSGNTIYF.

As regards this clone: The same CDR3 also results from other DNA sequences found in this sample. This chain connects TRBV4-2 to TRBJ2-7; D is possibly TRBD1 or TRBD2 (5 bases each). CDR1 and CDR2 (germline): LGHNA, YNFKEQ. This CDR3 has 15 amino acids. Trimming removed 3 bases from V and 2 bases from J, with 14 bases in between. CDR3 region: CASSQGVARAYEQYF. In DNA form, the CDR3 reads TGTGCCAGCAGCCAGGGGGTAGCGAGGGCCTACGAGCAGTACTTC.

This clone was seen only a few times. The genes are TRBV5-1 and TRBJ1-1, with TRBD1 matching 7 bases. Germline V gives CDR1 SGHRS, CDR2 YFSETQ. J was trimmed by 5 bases and V by 3 bases; bases with no gene match: 4. The CDR3 extends over 13 amino acids. The CDR3: CASSSTGETEAFF. Here the CDR3 DNA reads TGCGCCAGCAGCTCAACAGGGGAGACTGAAGCTTTCTTT.

The CDR3 is CASGLVQAPPWTGRNVNTEAFF. The DNA for the CDR3 is TGTGCTAGTGGTTTGGTACAGGCCCCCCCCTGGACAGGGCGGAACGTGAACACTGAAGCTTTCTTT. This chain links TRBV12-5 with TRBJ1-1; 8 bases are shared with TRBD1. The V gene end was trimmed by 0 bases and the J gene end by 0 bases; junction bases not matched to a gene: 21. Per germline, CDR1 LGHNT and CDR2 FRNRAP. The CDR3 is 22 amino acids.

This clone was seen only a few times. V is TRBV25-1 and J is TRBJ2-3, with 9 nucleotides matching TRBD2. The trim removed 0 bases at V and 6 bases at J, leaving 7 bases unmatched. Germline CDR1 MGHDK, CDR2 SYGVNS. The CDR3 is 16 amino acids. For the CDR3, the DNA is TGTGCCAGCAGTGAATACGGCGGGGGGGCCGGTGATACGCAGTATTTT. Residues: CASSEYGGGAGDTQYF.

The genes are TRBV6-1 and TRBJ2-7; 12 bases are shared with TRBD2. The CDR3 is 15 residues long. Germline CDR1 is MNHNS and CDR2 is SASEGT. The V segment lost 6 bases and the J segment 2 bases; nucleotides outside the gene matches: 5. CDR3 in DNA: TGTGCCAGCAGGCAACCTAGCGGGGGGGCCTACGAGCAGTACTTC. This translates into CASRQPSGGAYEQYF.

This clone has a single count. J is TRBJ2-5 and V is TRBV6-1, with TRBD2 matching 7 bases. Germline CDR1 and CDR2: MNHNS and SASEGT. V shed 8 bases and J 4 bases; nucleotides not matched to a gene: 7. There are 13 residues in the CDR3. CDR3 DNA sequence: TGTGCCAGCGGCGGCGGGGGAGGAGAGACCCAGTACTTC. This translates into CASGGGGGETQYF.